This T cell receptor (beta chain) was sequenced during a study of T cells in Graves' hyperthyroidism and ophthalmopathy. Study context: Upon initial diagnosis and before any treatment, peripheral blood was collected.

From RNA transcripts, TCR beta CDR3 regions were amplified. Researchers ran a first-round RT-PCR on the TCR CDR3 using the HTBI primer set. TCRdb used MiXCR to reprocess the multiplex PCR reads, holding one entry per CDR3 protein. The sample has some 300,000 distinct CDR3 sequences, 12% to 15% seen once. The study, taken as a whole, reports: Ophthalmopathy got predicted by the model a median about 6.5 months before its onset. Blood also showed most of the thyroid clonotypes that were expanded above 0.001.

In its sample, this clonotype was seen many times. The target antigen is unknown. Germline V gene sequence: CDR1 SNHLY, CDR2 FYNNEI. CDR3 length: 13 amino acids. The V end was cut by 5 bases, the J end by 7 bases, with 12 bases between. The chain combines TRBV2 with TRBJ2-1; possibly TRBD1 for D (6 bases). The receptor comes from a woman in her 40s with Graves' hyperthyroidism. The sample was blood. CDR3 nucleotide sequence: TGTGCCAGCAGTCCCCTAGGGGGTAATGAGCAGTTCTTC. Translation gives CASSPLGGNEQFF.